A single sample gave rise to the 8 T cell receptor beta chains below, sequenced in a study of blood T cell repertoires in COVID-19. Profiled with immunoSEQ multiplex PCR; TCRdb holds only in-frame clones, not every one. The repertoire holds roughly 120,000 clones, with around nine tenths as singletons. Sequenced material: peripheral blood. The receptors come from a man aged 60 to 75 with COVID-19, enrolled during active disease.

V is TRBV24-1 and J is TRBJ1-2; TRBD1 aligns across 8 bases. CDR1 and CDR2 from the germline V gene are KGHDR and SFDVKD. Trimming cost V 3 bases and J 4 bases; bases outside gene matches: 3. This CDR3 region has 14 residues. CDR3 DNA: TGTGCCACCAGTGATATCGGGACAGGCTATGGCTACACCTTC. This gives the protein CATSDIGTGYGYTF.

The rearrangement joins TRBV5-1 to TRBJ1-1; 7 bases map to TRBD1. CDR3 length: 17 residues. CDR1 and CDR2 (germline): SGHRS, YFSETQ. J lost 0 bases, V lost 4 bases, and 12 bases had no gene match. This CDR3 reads CASSPRRDSALNTEAFF. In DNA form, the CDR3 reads TGCGCCAGCAGCCCCCGCCGGGACAGCGCCTTGAACACTGAAGCTTTCTTT.

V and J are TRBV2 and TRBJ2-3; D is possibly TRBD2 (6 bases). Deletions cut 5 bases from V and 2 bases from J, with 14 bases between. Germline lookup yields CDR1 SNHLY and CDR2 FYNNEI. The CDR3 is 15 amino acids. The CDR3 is CASSKRVDPTDTQYF. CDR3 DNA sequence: TGTGCCAGCAGTAAGCGGGTAGACCCCACAGATACGCAGTATTTT.

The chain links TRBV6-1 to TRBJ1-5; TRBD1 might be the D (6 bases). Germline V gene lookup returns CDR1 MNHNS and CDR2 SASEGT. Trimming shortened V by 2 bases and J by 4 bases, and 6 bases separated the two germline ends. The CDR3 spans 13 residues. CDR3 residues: CASSERGNQPQHF. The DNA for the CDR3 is TGTGCCAGCAGTGAAAGGGGGAATCAGCCCCAGCATTTT.

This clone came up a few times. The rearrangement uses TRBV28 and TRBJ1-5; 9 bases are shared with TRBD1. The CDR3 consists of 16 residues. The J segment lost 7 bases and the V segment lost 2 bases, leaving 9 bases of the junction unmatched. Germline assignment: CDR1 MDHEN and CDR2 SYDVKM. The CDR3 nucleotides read TGTGCCAGCAGTTTAGCGGGACAGGGAGAGAGGCAGCCCCAGCATTTT. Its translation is CASSLAGQGERQPQHF. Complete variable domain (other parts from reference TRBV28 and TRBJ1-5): DVKVTQSSRYLVKRTGEKVFLECVQDMDHENMFWYRQDPGLGLRLIYFSYDVKMKEKGDIPEGYSVSREKKERFSLILESASTNQTSMYLCASSLAGQGERQPQHFGDGTRLSIL.

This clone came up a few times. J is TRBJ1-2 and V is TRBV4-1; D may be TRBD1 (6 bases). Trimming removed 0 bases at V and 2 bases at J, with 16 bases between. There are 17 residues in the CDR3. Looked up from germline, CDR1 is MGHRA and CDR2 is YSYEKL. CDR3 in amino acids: CASSQDEVRGANYGYTF. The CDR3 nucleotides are TGCGCCAGCAGCCAAGACGAAGTCCGGGGGGCCAACTATGGCTACACCTTC.

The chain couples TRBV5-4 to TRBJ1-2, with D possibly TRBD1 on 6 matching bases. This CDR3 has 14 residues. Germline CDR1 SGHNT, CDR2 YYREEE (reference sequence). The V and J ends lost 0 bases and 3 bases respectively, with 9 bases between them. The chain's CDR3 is CASSLAAGDYGYTF. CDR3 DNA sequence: TGTGCCAGCAGCTTGGCCGCAGGGGACTATGGCTACACCTTC.

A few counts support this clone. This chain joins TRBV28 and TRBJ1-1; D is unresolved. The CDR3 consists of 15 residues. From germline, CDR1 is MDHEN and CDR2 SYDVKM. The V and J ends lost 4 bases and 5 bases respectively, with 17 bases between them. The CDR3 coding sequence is TGTGCCAGCAGTTACCCCGGGCCGGGAGGGACTGAAGCTTTCTTT. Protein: CASSYPGPGGTEAFF. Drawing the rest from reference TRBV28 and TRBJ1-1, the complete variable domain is DVKVTQSSRYLVKRTGEKVFLECVQDMDHENMFWYRQDPGLGLRLIYFSYDVKMKEKGDIPEGYSVSREKKERFSLILESASTNQTSMYLCASSYPGPGGTEAFFGQGTRLTVV.